This T cell receptor (beta chain) derives from a study of blood T cell repertoires in COVID-19. Across the study: Samples taken during acute and convalescent COVID-19 were collected in the United States, Italy and Spain. T cells, B-cell-depleted T cells, or PBMCs provided the cDNA or gDNA that served as material.

This CDR3 has 11 amino acids. V lost 7 bases and J lost 8, with 12 bases in between. The germline CDR1 and CDR2 sequences are SGDLS and YYNGEE. Original methodology: For nucleated cells, counts were estimated from reference gene primer amplification. The method was immunoSEQ multiplex PCR; TCRdb's version includes in-frame clones alone and lacks a portion of them. V and J calls and clone size are given by that table; D and trimming were obtained from the DNA. The sample lists 35,000 or so clones, roughly 86% occurring once. Sequenced: peripheral blood. The TCR comes from a man in his 70s with acute or convalescent COVID-19. The V and J genes are TRBV9 and TRBJ1-1, with unresolved D. CDR3 bases: TGTGCCAGCGGGCGGGTCGACGAAGCTTTCTTT. Translated: CASGRVDEAFF.